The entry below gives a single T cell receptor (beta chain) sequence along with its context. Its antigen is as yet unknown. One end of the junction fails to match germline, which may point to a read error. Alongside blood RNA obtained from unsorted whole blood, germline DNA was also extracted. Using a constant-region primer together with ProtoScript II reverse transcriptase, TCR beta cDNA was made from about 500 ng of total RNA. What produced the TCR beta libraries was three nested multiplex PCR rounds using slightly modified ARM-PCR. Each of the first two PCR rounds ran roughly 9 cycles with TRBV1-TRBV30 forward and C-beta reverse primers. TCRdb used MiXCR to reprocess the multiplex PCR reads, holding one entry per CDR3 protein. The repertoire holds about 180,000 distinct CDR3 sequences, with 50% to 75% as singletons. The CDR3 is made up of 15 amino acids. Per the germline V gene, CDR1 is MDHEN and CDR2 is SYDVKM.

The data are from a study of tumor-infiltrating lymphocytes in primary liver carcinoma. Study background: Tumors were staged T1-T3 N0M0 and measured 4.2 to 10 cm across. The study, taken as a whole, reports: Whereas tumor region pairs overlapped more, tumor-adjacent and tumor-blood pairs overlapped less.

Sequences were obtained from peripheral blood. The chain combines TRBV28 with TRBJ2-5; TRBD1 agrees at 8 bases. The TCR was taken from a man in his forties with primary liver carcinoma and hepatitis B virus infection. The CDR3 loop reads CANSSIGQGQETEYF. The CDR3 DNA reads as TGTGCCAACAGTTCGATAGGACAGGGTCAAGAGACCGAGTACTTC.